This T cell receptor beta chain stems from a study of T cells in Graves' hyperthyroidism and ophthalmopathy. Amplification of TCR beta CDR3 regions was performed using RNA transcripts as template. The primer set for the first-round RT-PCR of the TCR CDR3 was HTBI. TCRdb re-called the multiplex PCR reads through MiXCR, storing one row per CDR3 protein. The table shows about 620,000 distinct CDR3 sequences, with about 16% occurring only once. This clonotype was seen a handful of times. The CDR3 consists of 16 residues. Germline lookup yields CDR1 SGHRS and CDR2 YFSETQ. The trim removed 5 bases at V and 0 bases at J, leaving 9 bases unmatched.

This clonotype was obtained from a woman in her twenties or thirties with Graves' hyperthyroidism. The chain combines TRBV5-1 with TRBJ2-3; 7 nucleotides match TRBD2. Input material: blood. CDR3 residues: CASSRISGPSTDTQYF. CDR3 coding DNA: TGCGCCAGCAGTCGAATTAGCGGGCCTAGCACAGATACGCAGTATTTT.